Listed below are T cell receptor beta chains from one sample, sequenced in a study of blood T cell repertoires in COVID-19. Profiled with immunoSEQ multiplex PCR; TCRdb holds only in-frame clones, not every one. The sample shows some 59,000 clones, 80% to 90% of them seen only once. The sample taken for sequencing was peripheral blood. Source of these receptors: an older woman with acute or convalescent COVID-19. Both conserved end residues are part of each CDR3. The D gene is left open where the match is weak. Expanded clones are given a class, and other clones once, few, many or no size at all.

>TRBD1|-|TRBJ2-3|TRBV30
CAWRKGDRGTDTQYF
TGTGCCTGGAGAAAAGGGGACAGGGGCACAGATACGCAGTATTTT
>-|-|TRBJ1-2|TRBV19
CATNPGYGYTF
TGTGCCACCAATCCGGGGTATGGCTACACCTTC
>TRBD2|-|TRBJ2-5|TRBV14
CASSRGSGGTETQYF
TGTGCCAGCAGCCGGGGCAGCGGGGGGACAGAGACCCAGTACTTC
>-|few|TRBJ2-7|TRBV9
CASSVGFSSSYEQYF
TGTGCCAGCAGCGTTGGCTTCTCCAGCTCCTACGAGCAGTACTTC
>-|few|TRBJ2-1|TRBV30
CAWSLANEQFF
TGTGCCTGGAGTTTGGCCAATGAGCAGTTCTTC
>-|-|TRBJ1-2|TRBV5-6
CASHRSGYGYTF
TGTGCCTCGCACCGGTCGGGCTATGGCTACACCTTC
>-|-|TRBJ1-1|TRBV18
CASSPTGTEAFF
TGTGCCAGCTCACCGACAGGCACTGAAGCTTTCTTT
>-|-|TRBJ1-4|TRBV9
CASSPGGGSHEKLFF
TGTGCCAGCAGTCCCGGGGGGGGTTCCCATGAAAAACTGTTTTTT
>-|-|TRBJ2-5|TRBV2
CASSLEGVAQETQYF
TGTGCCAGCAGTCTCGAGGGGGTGGCCCAAGAGACCCAGTACTTC
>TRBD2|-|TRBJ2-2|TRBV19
CASSLKRGGTGELFF
TGTGCCAGTAGTCTTAAGCGGGGCGGCACCGGGGAGCTGTTTTTT
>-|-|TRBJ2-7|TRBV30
CAWSVETASYEQYF
TGTGCCTGGAGTGTTGAGACTGCGTCCTACGAGCAGTACTTC
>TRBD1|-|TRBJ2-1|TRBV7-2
CASSGGDRGYNEQFF
TGTGCCAGCAGCGGAGGAGACAGGGGATACAATGAGCAGTTCTTC
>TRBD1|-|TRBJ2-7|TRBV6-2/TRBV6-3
CASSYATGERHEQYF
TGTGCCAGCAGTTACGCGACAGGGGAAAGGCACGAGCAGTACTTC
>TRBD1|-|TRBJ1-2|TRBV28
CASSLSSAGGYGYTF
TGTGCCAGCAGTTTAAGCTCAGCAGGGGGCTATGGCTACACCTTC
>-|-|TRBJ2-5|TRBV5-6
CASSPGWETQYF
TGTGCCAGCAGCCCAGGGTGGGAGACCCAGTACTTC
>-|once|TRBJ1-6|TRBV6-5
CASSYSVGVRSPLHF
TGTGCCAGCAGTTACTCGGTAGGGGTTAGATCACCCCTCCACTTT